This entry features one T cell receptor beta chain sequence. The data were obtained in a study of regulatory dendritic cells for organ transplantation. The CDR3 extends over 14 amino acids. The V and J ends lost 5 bases and 3 bases respectively, with 15 bases between them. Per the germline V gene, CDR1 is SGDLS and CDR2 is YYNGEE. Data came from immunoSEQ multiplex PCR; TCRdb stores just in-frame clones and leaves some out. The table lists tens of thousands of clones, approximately 77% of them singletons. Memory T cells were CD45RO+, naive were CD45RA+, sorted by FACS. The clonotype was recovered from a human donor in good health. This chain uses TRBV9 with TRBJ2-7; tentatively, D is TRBD2 (6 bases). Sequenced input: naive CD8+ T cells from blood. The sample's subset: CD45RA+ naive T cells. Here the CDR3 reads CASSGGKGDYEQYF. The CDR3, as DNA: TGTGCCAGCAGTGGCGGGAAGGGCGACTACGAGCAGTACTTC.